The clone carrying this TCR beta chain appeared a single time. Produced via immunoSEQ multiplex PCR; TCRdb's table is partial and in-frame only. The repertoire includes 57,000 or so clones, approximately 83% of them detected once, and approximately 14% sits in the top ten. The source of the sample is a study of blood T cell repertoires in COVID-19. About the study: PBMCs, B-cell-depleted T cells, or T cells provided the cDNA or gDNA that made up the material.

CDR1 and CDR2 from the germline V gene are SGHAT and FQNNGV. This CDR3 spans 15 amino acids. The J segment lost 8 bases and the V segment lost 5 bases, leaving 12 bases of the junction unmatched. The rearrangement joins TRBV11-2 to TRBJ1-2; 9 bases are a match to TRBD1. Material for sequencing was peripheral blood. This TCR derives from a human donor in a cohort sampled during active COVID-19. CDR3 DNA sequence: TGTGCCAGCAGCCGCGGGACAGGGAAAGATCTGGGCTACACCTTC. Amino acids: CASSRGTGKDLGYTF. Combining the CDR3 with reference TRBV11-2 and TRBJ1-2 gives the whole variable domain EAGVAQSPRYKIIEKRQSVAFWCNPISGHATLYWYQQILGQGPKLLIQFQNNGVVDDSQLPKDRFSAERLKGVDSTLKIQPAKLEDSAVYLCASSRGTGKDLGYTFGSGTRLTVV.